These 17 T cell receptor beta chains originate from one sample sequenced in a study of CD8 T cells in ankylosing spondylitis. In TCRdb, the 5' RACE reads were re-called with MiXCR into one record per CDR3 protein. Among about 42,000 distinct CDR3 sequences listed, 3% to 4% were seen once. The specimen was blood, either unsorted or a sorted T cell fraction (not recorded which). Receptors originate from a female donor with ankylosing spondylitis or in good health (not recorded which).

This clonotype was found many times. V is TRBV9 and J is TRBJ2-7; D might be TRBD1 or TRBD2, each matching 7 bases. The CDR3 runs to 14 residues. V was clipped by 4 bases and J by 4 bases, with 15 bases between them. Germline-derived CDR1 and CDR2 are SGDLS and YYNGEE. The CDR3 is CASSQGGPPYEQYF. In DNA form, the CDR3 reads TGTGCCAGCAGCCAGGGGGGGCCCCCTTACGAGCAGTACTTC.

This clonotype was counted only a few times. The chain joins TRBV9 to TRBJ2-7, with 8 nucleotides matching TRBD1. With 0 bases clipped from V and 3 bases from J, the junction kept 8 bases outside the gene matches. The CDR3 extends over 16 amino acids. CDR1 is SGDLS, CDR2 YYNGEE, per germline. In DNA, the CDR3 is TGTGCCAGCAGCGTAGGATCGACAGGGGTCCGCTACGAGCAGTACTTC. Protein sequence: CASSVGSTGVRYEQYF.

This clonotype was found many times. The chain links TRBV9 to TRBJ2-2, with 8 bases identical to TRBD1. Germline assignment: CDR1 SGDLS and CDR2 YYNGEE. V was pared by 3 bases and J by 3 bases, with 7 bases of the junction left unmatched. CDR3 size: 16 residues. CDR3: CASSARTGWDTGELFF. The CDR3 DNA is TGTGCCAGCAGCGCGAGGACAGGGTGGGACACCGGGGAGCTGTTTTTT.

This clonotype was seen many times. The chain links TRBV9 to TRBJ2-3; D is possibly TRBD1 (6 bases). The CDR3 loop spans 14 amino acids. CDR1 is SGDLS, CDR2 YYNGEE, per germline. Trimming left V 3 bases short and J 4 bases short, with 12 bases between. CDR3: CASSGTGNSDTQYF. CDR3 bases: TGTGCCAGCAGCGGAACAGGGAATTCAGATACGCAGTATTTT.

In this sample, this clonotype turned up many times. The V gene is TRBV9, the J gene TRBJ2-5; D gene ambiguous. This CDR3 has 12 residues. Per the germline V gene, CDR1 is SGDLS and CDR2 is YYNGEE. Trimming shortened V by 0 bases and J by 3 bases, and 3 bases separated the two germline ends. Here the CDR3 DNA reads TGTGCCAGCAGCGTAGGGGAAGAGACCCAGTACTTC. It specifies CASSVGEETQYF.

The chain couples TRBV9 to TRBJ2-7, with D maybe TRBD2 (6 bases). V dropped 4 bases and J dropped 6 bases, with 26 bases sitting between them. The CDR3 consists of 17 residues. Germline V gene lookup returns CDR1 SGDLS and CDR2 YYNGEE. CDR3 DNA sequence: TGTGCCAGCAGCCCAGGAGGAGGGCCAGTCTCTCGCTTCGAGCAGTACTTC. Protein product: CASSPGGGPVSRFEQYF. The full variable domain, completed using reference TRBV9 and TRBJ2-7, is DSGVTQTPKHLITATGQRVTLRCSPRSGDLSVYWYQQSLDQGLQFLIQYYNGEERAKGNILERFSAQQFPDLHSELNLSSLELGDSALYFCASSPGGGPVSRFEQYFGPGTRLTVT.

This clonotype was counted a few times. The chain combines TRBV9 with TRBJ2-3, with 8 bases matching TRBD2. Germline trimming cut 3 bases from V and 2 bases from J; bases unmatched to any gene: 5. CDR1 and CDR2 from the germline V gene are SGDLS and YYNGEE. The CDR3 is 15 amino acids. CDR3 sequence: CASSAGGGITDTQYF. The DNA for the CDR3 is TGTGCCAGCAGCGCCGGGGGGGGGATCACAGATACGCAGTATTTT. The full variable domain, completed using reference TRBV9 and TRBJ2-3, is DSGVTQTPKHLITATGQRVTLRCSPRSGDLSVYWYQQSLDQGLQFLIQYYNGEERAKGNILERFSAQQFPDLHSELNLSSLELGDSALYFCASSAGGGITDTQYFGPGTRLTVL.

The gene calls are TRBV9 and TRBJ2-2; 8 positions agree with TRBD1. V lost 0 bases, J lost 7 bases, and 5 bases stayed unmatched. Germline values: CDR1 SGDLS, CDR2 YYNGEE. The CDR3 sequence is 15 residues long. The CDR3 region has the DNA TGTGCCAGCAGCGTAGACCCAGGGGGCTTCGGGGAGCTGTTTTTT. Encoded protein: CASSVDPGGFGELFF.

This clonotype was counted between two and nine times. The CDR3 bases are TGTGCCAGCAGCGTCGCAGGGGGCTCTGAAGCTTTCTTT. This translates into CASSVAGGSEAFF. The chain is built from TRBV9 and TRBJ1-1; 8 nucleotides match TRBD1. The ends lost 2 bases at V and 6 bases at J; junction bases unmatched: 3. Germline loops: CDR1 SGDLS, CDR2 YYNGEE. This CDR3 is built from 13 residues.

This clonotype was observed many times. The rearrangement uses TRBV9 and TRBJ2-7, with D perhaps matching TRBD1 (5 bases). From germline, CDR1 is SGDLS and CDR2 YYNGEE. The CDR3 is 15 amino acids. Between the trimmed V and J ends, which lost 5 bases and 3 bases, there was a span of 18 bases. The CDR3 nucleotides read TGTGCCAGCAGTCCCTACGACAGTGAGAACTACGAGCAGTACTTC. Residues: CASSPYDSENYEQYF.

This clonotype was observed at least ten times. The chain uses TRBV9 and TRBJ2-3, with 13 positions matching TRBD2. This CDR3 is 16 amino acids long. Losses at the gene ends were 2 bases for V and 4 bases for J; bases not matched to a gene: 4. Germline V gene lookup returns CDR1 SGDLS and CDR2 YYNGEE. The CDR3 region has the DNA TGTGCCAGCAGCGTTACTAGCGGGGGGGGCGCAGATACGCAGTATTTT. Protein product: CASSVTSGGGADTQYF.

The J gene is TRBJ1-1, the V gene TRBV9; possibly TRBD1 for D (6 bases). Germline V gene data show CDR1 as SGDLS and CDR2 as YYNGEE. This CDR3 is built from 15 residues. V dropped 4 bases and J dropped 3 bases, with 16 bases sitting between them. The CDR3 is CASSPRTQGHTEAFF. CDR3 coding DNA: TGTGCCAGCAGCCCCCGGACACAGGGTCACACTGAAGCTTTCTTT.

By its share, this clonotype is medium-sized. The chain has TRBV9 and TRBJ2-3; TRBD2 agrees at 9 bases. The V gene end was trimmed by 3 bases and the J gene end by 4 bases; junction bases not matched to a gene: 6. The CDR3 has 15 amino acids. CDR1 SGDLS and CDR2 YYNGEE come from the germline V gene. The CDR3 DNA reads TGTGCCAGCAGCGCCCCGGGACTAGCTGCAGATACGCAGTATTTT. Encoded protein: CASSAPGLAADTQYF.

This clonotype has more than one count but fewer than ten. The gene calls are TRBV9 and TRBJ1-1, with TRBD1 identical over 7 bases. Germline-derived CDR1 and CDR2 are SGDLS and YYNGEE. This CDR3 comprises 17 residues. The trim removed 4 bases at V and 5 bases at J, leaving 17 bases unmatched. CDR3 nucleotides: TGTGCCAGCAGCCCCACCCTAATTAGGGGGCGCCGGACTGAAGCTTTCTTT. Protein: CASSPTLIRGRRTEAFF.

This clonotype was counted many times. This sequence joins TRBV9 and TRBJ2-1; D remains unclear. This CDR3 has 16 residues. Trimming removed 0 bases at V and 6 bases at J, with 16 bases between. Germline CDR1 SGDLS, CDR2 YYNGEE. The CDR3 bases are TGTGCCAGCAGCGTAGCCTCGGATTTTTGGATCAATGAGCAGTTCTTC. It is translated as CASSVASDFWINEQFF.

This clonotype was detected many times. The chain has TRBV9 and TRBJ1-1; D call uncertain. V was pared by 4 bases and J by 1 base, with 8 bases between. Germline CDR1 reads SGDLS; CDR2 reads YYNGEE. The CDR3 loop spans 13 amino acids. As DNA, the CDR3 is TGTGCCAGCAGCTGGGGAGAGAACACTGAAGCTTTCTTT. Protein: CASSWGENTEAFF.

At least ten counts were recorded for this clonotype. The chain couples TRBV9 to TRBJ1-3; TRBD1 matches 7 bases. The CDR3 sequence is 17 residues long. The V and J ends lost 2 bases and 2 bases, in that order; junction bases with no gene match: 10. Germline lookup yields CDR1 SGDLS and CDR2 YYNGEE. This CDR3 reads CASSVDSTGQTGNTIYF. Here the CDR3 DNA reads TGTGCCAGCAGCGTCGATTCGACAGGGCAGACTGGAAACACCATATATTTT.